Here is one T cell receptor (beta chain) with its context. Original analysis: For nucleated cells, counts were estimated from reference gene primer amplification. Repertoires were generated with immunoSEQ multiplex PCR, while TCRdb's copy carries only in-frame clones and drops some. D and trimming were read from the DNA, whereas the V and J calls and clone size are those reported in that table. The sample has roughly 200,000 clones; 70% to 90% are singletons. The sample belongs to a study of blood T cell repertoires in COVID-19. For the study at large: Samples taken during acute and convalescent COVID-19 were collected in the United States, Italy and Spain.

The trim removed 3 bases at V and 8 bases at J, leaving 8 bases unmatched. The CDR3 is 15 residues long. In germline, CDR1 is MGHDK, CDR2 SYGVNS. This TCR was recovered from a woman in her late teens or twenties who had recovered from COVID-19. The rearrangement links TRBV25-1 to TRBJ2-1; 9 bases are shared with TRBD1. Sequenced material: peripheral blood. The CDR3 spells CASSEDRGGLDEQFF. CDR3 sequence (DNA): TGTGCCAGCAGTGAGGACAGGGGAGGATTGGATGAGCAGTTCTTC.